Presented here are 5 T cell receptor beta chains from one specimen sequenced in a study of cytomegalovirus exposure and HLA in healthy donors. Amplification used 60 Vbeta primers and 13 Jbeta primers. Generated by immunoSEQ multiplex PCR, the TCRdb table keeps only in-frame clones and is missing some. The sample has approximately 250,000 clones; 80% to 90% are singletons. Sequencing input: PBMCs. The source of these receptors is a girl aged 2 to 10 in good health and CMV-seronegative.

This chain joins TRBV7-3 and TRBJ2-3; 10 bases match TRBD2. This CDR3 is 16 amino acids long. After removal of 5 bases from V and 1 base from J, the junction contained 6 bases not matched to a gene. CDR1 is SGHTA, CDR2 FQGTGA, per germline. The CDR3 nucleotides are TGTGCCAGCAGCACAGCCGGGACTAGCGGCACAGATACGCAGTATTTT. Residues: CASSTAGTSGTDTQYF. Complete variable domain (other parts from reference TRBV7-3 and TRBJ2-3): GAGVSQTPSNKVTEKGKYVELRCDPISGHTALYWYRQSLGQGPEFLIYFQGTGAADDSGLPNDRFFAVRPEGSVSTLKIQRTERGDSAVYLCASSTAGTSGTDTQYFGPGTRLTVL.

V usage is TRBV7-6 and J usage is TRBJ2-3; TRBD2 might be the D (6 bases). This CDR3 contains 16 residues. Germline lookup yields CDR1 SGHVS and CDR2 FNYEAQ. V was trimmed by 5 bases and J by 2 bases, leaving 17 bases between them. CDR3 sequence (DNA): TGTGCCAGCAGCCGTTCTTACGGGGGACCCACAGATACGCAGTATTTT. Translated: CASSRSYGGPTDTQYF.

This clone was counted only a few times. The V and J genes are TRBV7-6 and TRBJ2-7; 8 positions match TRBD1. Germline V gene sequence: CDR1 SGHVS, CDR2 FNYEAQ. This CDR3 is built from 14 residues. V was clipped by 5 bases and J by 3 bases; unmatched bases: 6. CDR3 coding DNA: TGTGCCAGCAGCCGTACGGACAGGGTCTACGAGCAGTACTTC. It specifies CASSRTDRVYEQYF.

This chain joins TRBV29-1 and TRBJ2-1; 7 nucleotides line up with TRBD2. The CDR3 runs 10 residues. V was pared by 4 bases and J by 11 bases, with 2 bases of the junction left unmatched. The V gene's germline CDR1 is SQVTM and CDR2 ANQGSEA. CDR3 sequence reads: CSVVGTKQFF. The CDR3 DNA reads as TGCAGCGTTGTTGGGACTAAGCAGTTCTTC.

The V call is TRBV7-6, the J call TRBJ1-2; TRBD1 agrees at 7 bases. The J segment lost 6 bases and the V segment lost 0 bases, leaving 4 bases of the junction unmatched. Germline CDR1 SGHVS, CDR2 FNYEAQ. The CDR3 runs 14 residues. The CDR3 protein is CASSLARQGDGYTF. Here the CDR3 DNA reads TGTGCCAGCAGCTTAGCAAGACAGGGCGATGGCTACACCTTC.